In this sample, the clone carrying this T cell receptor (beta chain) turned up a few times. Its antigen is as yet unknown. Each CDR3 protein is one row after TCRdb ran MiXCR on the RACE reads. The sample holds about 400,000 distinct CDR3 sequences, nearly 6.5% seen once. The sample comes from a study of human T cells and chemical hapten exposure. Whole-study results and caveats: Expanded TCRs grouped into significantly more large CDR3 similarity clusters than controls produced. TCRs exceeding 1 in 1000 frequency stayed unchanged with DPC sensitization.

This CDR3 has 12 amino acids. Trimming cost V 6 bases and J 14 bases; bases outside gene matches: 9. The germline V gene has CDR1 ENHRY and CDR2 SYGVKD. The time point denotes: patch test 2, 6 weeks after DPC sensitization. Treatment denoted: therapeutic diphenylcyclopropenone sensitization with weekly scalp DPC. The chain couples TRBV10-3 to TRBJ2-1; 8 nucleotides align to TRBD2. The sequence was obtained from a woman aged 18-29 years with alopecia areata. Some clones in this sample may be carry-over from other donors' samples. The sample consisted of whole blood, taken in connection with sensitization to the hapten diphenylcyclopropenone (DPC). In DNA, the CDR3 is TGTGCCATCAGCCCTGGGCGCGGGGGGAAGTTCTTC. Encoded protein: CAISPGRGGKFF.